This T cell receptor (beta chain) was sequenced in a study of T cells in Graves' hyperthyroidism and ophthalmopathy. Amplification targeted TCR beta CDR3 regions from RNA transcripts. Initially, a first-round RT-PCR of the TCR CDR3 employed the HTBI primer set. TCRdb re-called the multiplex PCR reads through MiXCR, storing one row per CDR3 protein. The sample includes under 700,000 distinct CDR3 sequences, under 60% seen only once; the top ten take roughly 8.2%. Points on this clonotype: Antigen unknown.

Study findings and constraints: A median about 6 months before onset, the model predicted ophthalmopathy.

Germline V gives CDR1 SGHTA, CDR2 FQGNSA. V shed 5 bases and J 5 bases; nucleotides not matched to a gene: 6. The CDR3 has 14 amino acids. The receptor was isolated from a woman between 18 and 30 years old with Graves' hyperthyroidism. The J gene is TRBJ2-5, the V gene TRBV7-2; 9 nucleotides line up with TRBD1. Material for sequencing was peripheral blood or thyroid tissue (not recorded which). The CDR3 here is CASSQYRGRETQYF. The CDR3 DNA is TGTGCCAGCAGCCAGTACAGGGGGCGCGAGACCCAGTACTTC.